This entry is about one TCR beta chain. The CDR3 consists of 15 residues. Trimming took 4 bases from V and 0 from J, leaving 10 bases between them. In germline, CDR1 is SGHRS, CDR2 YFSETQ. This sample was included in a study of cytotoxic CD8 clonotypes in ibrutinib-treated CLL. Clones were sequenced by immunoSEQ multiplex PCR, and TCRdb holds only the in-frame ones, with some missing. The data contain roughly 97,000 clones, around 73% of them singletons. Here the sequenced sample was PBMCs, taken after 12 months of ibrutinib treatment. This TCR came from a human donor with chronic lymphocytic leukemia. The V gene is TRBV5-1, the J gene TRBJ1-4; D is perhaps TRBD1 (6 bases). CDR3 DNA: TGCGCCAGCAGCGCCGGACAGACAACTAATGAAAAACTGTTTTTT. Its protein product is CASSAGQTTNEKLFF.